Following are 31 T cell receptor beta chains from one sample sequenced in a study of beta chain features in type 1 diabetes. Of the isolated RNA, all was reverse transcribed, and so the sequenced material was expressed TCRB transcripts. Profiling relied on immunoSEQ multiplex PCR, and the TCRdb table lists in-frame clones only, not all of them. The data show more than 350,000 clones, with 10% to 12% seen just once and 0.045% to 0.06% held by the top ten. Sequencing was performed on naive CD4+ T cells from blood. The receptors come from a woman between 18 and 30 years old in good health.

The sample holds a few counts of this clone. This chain joins TRBV5-1 and TRBJ2-7, with D perhaps matching TRBD1 or TRBD2 (6 bases each). Germline-derived CDR1 and CDR2 are SGHRS and YFSETQ. The CDR3 is 12 amino acids. With 4 bases removed from V and 11 bases from J, the gap between germline ends came to 16 bases. CDR3 amino acids: CASSEPQGRKYF. As DNA, the CDR3 is TGCGCCAGCAGCGAACCTCAGGGGAGGAAGTACTTC.

This rearrangement joins TRBV5-1 to TRBJ2-2, with D possibly matching TRBD2 (6 bases). V lost 9 bases, J lost 6 bases, and 15 bases lay in between. This CDR3 has 13 residues. From germline, CDR1 is SGHRS and CDR2 YFSETQ. CDR3 sequence: CATTLSGPGELFF. CDR3 nucleotide sequence: TGCGCCACCACCCTCAGCGGGCCCGGGGAGCTGTTTTTT.

This clone was seen more than once but under ten times. V usage is TRBV5-1 and J usage is TRBJ2-5; perhaps TRBD2 as D (6 bases). V lost 5 bases and J 3 bases, leaving 17 bases between the germline ends. Germline loops: CDR1 SGHRS, CDR2 YFSETQ. The CDR3 is 15 amino acids. In DNA, the CDR3 is TGCGCCAGCAGAGGAGGCGGCGGGGTCGAAGAGACCCAGTACTTC. It specifies CASRGGGGVEETQYF.

This rearrangement joins TRBV2 to TRBJ2-1; D gene uncertain. The germline gives CDR1 SNHLY, CDR2 FYNNEI. The CDR3 is 15 amino acids. Trimming pared 6 bases from V and 0 bases from J, leaving 12 bases between. The DNA of the CDR3 is TGTGCCAGCAGGGTGGACCTCGGCTCCTACAATGAGCAGTTCTTC. Encoded protein: CASRVDLGSYNEQFF.

The rearrangement links TRBV9 to TRBJ1-3; a possible D gene is TRBD1 (5 bases). Germline CDR1 reads SGDLS; CDR2 reads YYNGEE. The CDR3 is made up of 15 amino acids. V dropped 0 bases and J dropped 2 bases, with 9 bases sitting between them. CDR3 amino acids: CASSVDPRAGNTIYF. CDR3 sequence (DNA): TGTGCCAGCAGCGTAGACCCCAGGGCTGGAAACACCATATATTTT.

This clone was counted between two and nine times. The CDR3 sequence: CASSGGGPQEQFF. In DNA, the CDR3 is TGTGCCAGCAGCGGAGGGGGCCCCCAGGAGCAGTTCTTC. This rearrangement joins TRBV7-2 to TRBJ2-1; weak D call: TRBD1 (7 bases). The CDR3 has 13 residues. V shed 5 bases and J shed 10 bases, with 15 bases lying between them. Germline loops: CDR1 SGHTA, CDR2 FQGNSA.

The rearrangement links TRBV4-3 to TRBJ1-2, with D unclear. The CDR3 loop spans 12 amino acids. V was trimmed by 1 base and J by 5 bases, leaving 5 bases between them. CDR1 is LGHNA and CDR2 is YSLEER in the germline V gene. The CDR3 is CASSQVGYGYTF. For the CDR3, the DNA is TGCGCCAGCAGCCAAGTAGGATATGGCTACACCTTC.

This clone was counted only a few times. This rearrangement joins TRBV5-1 to TRBJ2-7, with TRBD2 as a possible D gene (6 bases). CDR1 SGHRS and CDR2 YFSETQ come from the germline V gene. The CDR3 covers 13 residues. V was shortened by 0 bases and J by 5 bases, with 9 bases between the two germline ends. The CDR3 DNA is TGCGCCAGCAGCTTGGATCCGGGGGACGAGCAGTACGTC. This gives the protein CASSLDPGDEQYV.

The CDR3, as DNA: TGTGCCAGCAGCTGGCGGACAGCAATGAACACTGAAGCTTTCTTT. Its translation is CASSWRTAMNTEAFF. The chain uses TRBV5-6 and TRBJ1-1; D is possibly TRBD1 (6 bases). CDR1 SGHDT and CDR2 YYEEEE come from the germline V gene. V was trimmed by 3 bases and J by 0 bases, leaving 12 bases between them. The CDR3 is 15 amino acids.

The rearrangement joins TRBV27 to TRBJ1-1; a weak D match, TRBD1 (5 bases). CDR3 size: 11 residues. Germline loops: CDR1 MNHEY, CDR2 SMNVEV (reference sequence). The V end lost 6 bases, the J end lost 9 bases, and 11 bases lay between the germline ends. The CDR3 region is CASRRQGQAFF. DNA of the CDR3: TGTGCCAGCAGACGGCAGGGACAAGCTTTCTTT.

This clone was observed many times. The sample carries other DNA sequences with the same CDR3. The chain has TRBV9 and TRBJ2-3; D is ambiguous. The germline gives CDR1 SGDLS, CDR2 YYNGEE. V was pared by 0 bases and J by 0 bases, with 2 bases between. The CDR3 is 13 amino acids. The CDR3: CASSVVSTDTQYF. The CDR3 nucleotides read TGTGCCAGCAGCGTAGTGAGCACAGATACGCAGTATTTT.

V is TRBV29-1 and J is TRBJ2-1, with 12 bases lining up with TRBD1. Losses at the gene ends were 6 bases for V and 7 bases for J; bases not matched to a gene: 25. This CDR3 spans 20 amino acids. The germline V gene has CDR1 SQVTM and CDR2 ANQGSEA. CDR3 nucleotide sequence: TGCAGCGTCAGGGACAGGGGGCTCCCCTCCTCGGAGGTGGGGTCGAATGAGCAGTTCTTC. It specifies CSVRDRGLPSSEVGSNEQFF.

CDR3 loop: CASSLEGRSGANVLTF. The CDR3 DNA reads as TGTGCCAGCAGCTTAGAGGGGAGGTCTGGGGCCAACGTCCTGACTTTC. J is TRBJ2-6 and V is TRBV11-1; tentatively, D is TRBD2 (6 bases). The CDR3 covers 16 residues. Germline loops: CDR1 SGHAT, CDR2 FQDESV (reference sequence). Trimming took off 1 base at V and 1 base at J, with 8 bases between the two ends.

In its sample, this clone was seen a few times. The CDR3 loop reads CASRSTGHYGYTF. The CDR3 DNA is TGTGCCAGCAGATCGACAGGGCACTATGGCTACACCTTC. The V call is TRBV6-5, the J call TRBJ1-2; 7 positions match TRBD1. The CDR3 runs 13 residues. Germline trimming cut 6 bases from V and 3 bases from J; bases unmatched to any gene: 4. The V gene's germline CDR1 is MNHEY and CDR2 SVGAGI.

CDR3 protein: CSVEEGEKLFF. CDR3 sequence (DNA): TGCAGCGTTGAAGAGGGTGAAAAACTGTTTTTT. This chain uses TRBV29-1 with TRBJ1-4, with D unclear. The CDR3 covers 11 residues. With 0 bases removed from V and 7 bases from J, the gap between germline ends came to 3 bases. From germline, CDR1 is SQVTM and CDR2 ANQGSEA. The full variable domain, rest sourced from reference TRBV29-1 and TRBJ1-4, is SAVISQKPSRDICQRGTSLTIQCQVDSQVTMMFWYRQQPGQSLTLIATANQGSEATYESGFVIDKFPISRPNLTFSTLTVSNMSPEDSSIYLCSVEEGEKLFFGSGTQLSVL.

The rearrangement uses TRBV13 and TRBJ1-4, with D uncertain. V was pared by 3 bases and J by 6 bases, with 14 bases between. This CDR3 region has 15 residues. From germline, CDR1 is PRHDT and CDR2 FYEKMQ (reference sequence). CDR3 DNA sequence: TGTGCCAGCAGCTTTTTCCAGGAGAGGGATGAAAAACTGTTTTTT. It translates to CASSFFQERDEKLFF.

The genes are TRBV4-3 and TRBJ2-3; the D gene is possibly TRBD1 (6 bases). The germline V gene encodes CDR1 LGHNA and CDR2 YSLEER. V lost 0 bases to trimming and J lost 2 bases, with 12 bases between them. CDR3 size: 16 residues. The CDR3 spells CASSQEGAGFTDTQYF. The CDR3 DNA is TGCGCCAGCAGCCAAGAGGGGGCAGGGTTCACAGATACGCAGTATTTT.

This clone was detected once. The chain is built from TRBV9 and TRBJ2-3; maybe TRBD2 (6 bases). Germline V gene sequence: CDR1 SGDLS, CDR2 YYNGEE. V lost 0 bases to trimming and J lost 1 base, with 12 bases between them. The CDR3 runs to 16 residues. CDR3 coding DNA: TGTGCCAGCAGCGTAGGCCCTCGCGGGGGCACAGATACGCAGTATTTT. This gives the protein CASSVGPRGGTDTQYF.

The V and J genes are TRBV23-1 and TRBJ2-7, with 10 bases that match TRBD1. TRBV23-1 is assigned to the ORF class and has an uncertain function. The CDR3 has 19 amino acids. Trimming at V came to 0 bases and at J to 2 bases, leaving 13 bases not matched to a gene. CDR3: CASSQSRQGASYSTYEQYV. CDR3 sequence (DNA): TGCGCCAGCAGTCAATCGCGACAGGGGGCCTCTTACTCCACCTACGAGCAGTACGTC.

This clone was detected a few times. The chain uses TRBV9 and TRBJ2-1; no reliable D call. CDR1 is SGDLS, CDR2 YYNGEE, per germline. CDR3 length: 12 amino acids. V was trimmed by 7 bases and J by 3 bases, leaving 8 bases between them. The CDR3 DNA is TGTGCCAGCGGACGGAACTACAATGAGCAGTTCTTC. Its protein is CASGRNYNEQFF.

This clone was detected a few times. The chain combines TRBV2 with TRBJ1-6; 12 bases fit TRBD1. CDR3 size: 15 residues. The trim removed 7 bases at V and 10 bases at J, leaving 8 bases unmatched. Germline V lookup: CDR1 SNHLY, CDR2 FYNNEI. DNA for the CDR3: TGTGCCAGCACCTCAGTAGGGACAGGGGGCTCACCCCTCCACTTT. This translates into CASTSVGTGGSPLHF.

The J gene is TRBJ2-4, the V gene TRBV15; TRBD1 aligns across 8 bases. Germline V gives CDR1 LNHNV, CDR2 YYDKDF (reference sequence). The CDR3 runs to 15 residues. The V gene end was trimmed by 2 bases and the J gene end by 9 bases; junction bases not matched to a gene: 9. CDR3 region: CATSRRTGSASIQYF. The CDR3 DNA is TGTGCCACCAGCAGACGGACAGGGTCGGCTAGCATTCAGTACTTC.

CDR3 sequence (DNA): TGCAGCGTTGCGACGGGTGGCGGGAGGGGCCTTAAAATCTACAATGAGCAGTTCTTC. As protein: CSVATGGGRGLKIYNEQFF. The chain joins TRBV29-1 to TRBJ2-1; 9 nucleotides line up with TRBD2. Trimming at V came to 4 bases and at J to 3 bases, leaving 19 bases not matched to a gene. CDR1 and CDR2 (germline): SQVTM, ANQGSEA. The CDR3 spans 19 residues.

This clone came up a few times. DNA of the CDR3: TGCAGCGTTGAAGGCGGACGGACGGGGTTGGAGACCCAGTACTTC. This codes for CSVEGGRTGLETQYF. The rearrangement uses TRBV29-1 and TRBJ2-5, with D tentatively TRBD2 (5 bases). V was trimmed by 1 base and J by 5 bases, leaving 17 bases between them. Germline assignment: CDR1 SQVTM and CDR2 ANQGSEA. The CDR3 totals 15 residues.

The chain recombines TRBV29-1 with TRBJ1-3; no reliable D call. Deletions cut 4 bases from V and 1 base from J, with 5 bases between. Looked up from germline, CDR1 is SQVTM and CDR2 is ANQGSEA. The CDR3 is 12 amino acids. Written as DNA, the CDR3 is TGCAGCGTTGGGTTTTCTGGAAACACCATATATTTT. Translation: CSVGFSGNTIYF.

In its sample, this clone was seen a few times. The rearrangement uses TRBV7-6 and TRBJ1-4, with 9 bases aligning to TRBD1. Germline V CDR1 and CDR2: SGHVS, FNYEAQ. Germline trimming cut 3 bases from V and 8 bases from J; bases unmatched to any gene: 4. This CDR3 spans 14 amino acids. CDR3 nucleotide sequence: TGTGCCAGCAGCTTTGGGACAGGGCGGGAAAAACTGTTTTTT. As protein: CASSFGTGREKLFF.

There are a few counts of this clone. V usage is TRBV7-2 and J usage is TRBJ2-7, with a possible D match to TRBD1 (5 bases). The CDR3 has 15 amino acids. Germline CDR1 SGHTA, CDR2 FQGNSA. Trimming took off 0 bases at V and 3 bases at J, with 12 bases between the two ends. CDR3 in DNA: TGTGCCAGCAGCTTAGCGGTGACAGAATTCTACGAGCAGTACTTC. This sequence encodes CASSLAVTEFYEQYF. Variable domain in full (rest from reference TRBV7-2 and TRBJ2-7): GAGVSQSPSNKVTEKGKDVELRCDPISGHTALYWYRQSLGQGLEFLIYFQGNSAPDKSGLPSDRFSAERTGGSVSTLTIQRTQQEDSAVYLCASSLAVTEFYEQYFGPGTRLTVT.

This chain uses TRBV4-2 with TRBJ2-2; perhaps TRBD2 as D (5 bases). V shed 0 bases and J shed 13 bases, with 9 bases lying between them. This CDR3 contains 12 residues. The germline V gene has CDR1 LGHNA and CDR2 YNFKEQ. CDR3 nucleotide sequence: TGTGCCAGCAGCCAAGAGGAAGGGAGGCTGTTTTTT. This gives the protein CASSQEEGRLFF.

This clone was recorded a few times. The gene calls are TRBV30 and TRBJ1-1; D not certain. The CDR3 has 12 residues. Germline V CDR1 and CDR2: GTSNPN, SVGIG (reference sequence). V was shortened by 5 bases and J by 0 bases, with 7 bases between the two germline ends. The CDR3 nucleotides read TGTGCCTGGGGGCGGATGAACACTGAAGCTTTCTTT. Translation: CAWGRMNTEAFF. Full variable domain (missing parts from reference TRBV30 and TRBJ1-1): SQTIHQWPATLVQPVGSPLSLECTVEGTSNPNLYWYRQAAGRGLQLLFYSVGIGQISSEVPQNLSASRPQDRQFILSSKKLLLSDSGFYLCAWGRMNTEAFFGQGTRLTVV.

V is TRBV4-3 and J is TRBJ2-3; the match to TRBD2 covers 9 bases. The CDR3 totals 20 residues. CDR1 and CDR2 (germline): LGHNA, YSLEER. V shed 5 bases and J 5 bases; nucleotides not matched to a gene: 23. CDR3 protein: CASSRAVTSGLAVVGDTQYF. CDR3 bases: TGCGCCAGCAGCAGGGCGGTTACGTCGGGACTAGCAGTAGTGGGAGATACGCAGTATTTT.

The table lists this clone with a few counts. The V gene is TRBV15, the J gene TRBJ1-1; D gene uncertain. V lost 8 bases to trimming and J lost 5 bases, with 12 bases between them. Germline assignment: CDR1 LNHNV and CDR2 YYDKDF (reference sequence). This CDR3 region has 12 residues. CDR3 DNA: TGTGCCACCGGAAGGAGTGGGACTGAAGCTTTCTTT. Translated: CATGRSGTEAFF.